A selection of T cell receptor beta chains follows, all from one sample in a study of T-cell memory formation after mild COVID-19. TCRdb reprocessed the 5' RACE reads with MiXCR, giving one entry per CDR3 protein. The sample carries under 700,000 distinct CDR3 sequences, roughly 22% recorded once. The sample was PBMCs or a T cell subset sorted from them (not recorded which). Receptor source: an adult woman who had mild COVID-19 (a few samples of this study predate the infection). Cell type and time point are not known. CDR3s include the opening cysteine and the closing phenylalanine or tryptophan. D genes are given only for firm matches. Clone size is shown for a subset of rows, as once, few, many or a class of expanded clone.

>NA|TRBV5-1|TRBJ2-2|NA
CASSLDLTGELFF
TGCGCCAGCAGCTTGGACCTCACCGGGGAGCTGTTTTTT
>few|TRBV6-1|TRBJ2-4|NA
CASSELGHFVAKNIQYF
TGTGCCAGCAGTGAACTGGGACATTTCGTAGCCAAAAACATTCAGTACTTC
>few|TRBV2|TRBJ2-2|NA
CASVGGYNTGELFF
TGTGCCTCGGTGGGGGGCTATAACACCGGGGAGCTGTTTTTT
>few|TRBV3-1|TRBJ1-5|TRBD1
CASSQEDRVDQPQHF
TGTGCCAGCAGCCAAGAGGACAGGGTTGATCAGCCCCAGCATTTT
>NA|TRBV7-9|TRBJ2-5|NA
CASSLSTEEETQYF
TGTGCCAGCAGCTTATCGACAGAGGAAGAGACCCAGTACTTC
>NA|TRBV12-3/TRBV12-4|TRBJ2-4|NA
CASSLGGAYLAKNIQYF
TGTGCCAGCAGTTTAGGGGGGGCGTATCTAGCCAAAAACATTCAGTACTTC
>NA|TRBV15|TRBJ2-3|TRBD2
CATSRDLLAGRTDTQYF
TGTGCCACCAGCAGAGATCTTTTAGCGGGTCGCACAGATACGCAGTATTTT
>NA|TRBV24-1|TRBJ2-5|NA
CATSEPGRGETQYF
TGTGCCACCAGTGAGCCGGGACGTGGAGAGACCCAGTACTTC
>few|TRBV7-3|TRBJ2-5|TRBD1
CASSLFPGQSAETQYF
TGTGCCAGCAGCTTATTTCCGGGACAGTCAGCAGAGACCCAGTACTTC
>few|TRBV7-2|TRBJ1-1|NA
CASSFRPTGVNTEAFF
TGTGCCAGCAGCTTTAGGCCGACAGGCGTGAACACTGAAGCTTTCTTT
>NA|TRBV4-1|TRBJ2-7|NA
CASSQGPQGGTSYEQYF
TGCGCCAGCAGCCAGGGTCCACAAGGCGGGACTTCCTACGAGCAGTACTTC
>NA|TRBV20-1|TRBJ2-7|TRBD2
CSAATSGYYEQYF
TGCAGTGCAGCTACTAGCGGGTACTACGAGCAGTACTTC
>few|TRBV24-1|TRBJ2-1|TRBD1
CATSPWDRGDYNEQFF
TGTGCCACCTCCCCATGGGACAGGGGAGATTACAATGAGCAGTTCTTC
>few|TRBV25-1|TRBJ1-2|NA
CASRSLAGTYYGYTF
TGTGCCAGCAGGAGCCTCGCCGGGACATACTATGGCTACACCTTC
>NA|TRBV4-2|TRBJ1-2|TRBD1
CASSQPGGEGYGYTF
TGTGCCAGCAGCCAGCCAGGGGGCGAGGGCTATGGCTACACCTTC
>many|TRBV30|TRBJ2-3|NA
CACNRDSYSTDTQYF
TGTGCCTGCAACCGGGACTCTTATAGCACAGATACGCAGTATTTT
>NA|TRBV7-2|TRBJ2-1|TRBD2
CASSLLAGEPYNEQFF
TGTGCCAGCAGCCTGCTAGCGGGAGAGCCCTACAATGAGCAGTTCTTC
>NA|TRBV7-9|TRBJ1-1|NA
CASSPGLDTEAFF
TGTGCCAGCAGCCCCGGACTGGACACTGAAGCTTTCTTT
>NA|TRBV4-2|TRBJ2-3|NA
CASSPRDGLLDTQYF
TGTGCCAGCAGCCCGCGGGACGGCTTGTTGGATACGCAGTATTTT
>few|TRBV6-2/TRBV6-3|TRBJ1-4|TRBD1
CASSYSSGQGVEKLFF
TGTGCCAGCAGTTACTCGTCGGGACAGGGGGTTGAAAAACTGTTTTTT
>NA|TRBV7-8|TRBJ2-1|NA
CASSPGFF
TGTGCCAGCAGCCCTGGGTTCTTC
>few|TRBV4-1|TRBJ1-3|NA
CASSPISGNTIYF
TGCGCCAGCAGCCCGATCTCTGGAAACACCATATATTTT
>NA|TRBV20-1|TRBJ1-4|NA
CSATSGTSISEKLFF
TGCAGTGCTACGTCCGGGACATCGATCTCTGAAAAACTGTTTTTT
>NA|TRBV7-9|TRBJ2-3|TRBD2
CASSLGLAGDADTQYF
TGTGCCAGCAGCTTAGGACTAGCGGGGGACGCAGATACGCAGTATTTT
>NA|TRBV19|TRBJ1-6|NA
CASSTPAKASPLHF
TGTGCCAGTAGTACCCCTGCCAAGGCGTCACCCCTCCACTTT
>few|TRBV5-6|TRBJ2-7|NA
CASSFASDNYEQYF
TGTGCCAGCAGCTTCGCTAGCGACAACTACGAGCAGTACTTC
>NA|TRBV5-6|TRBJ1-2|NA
CASSLGSGIGYTF
TGTGCCAGCAGCTTGGGCTCGGGCATTGGCTACACCTTC
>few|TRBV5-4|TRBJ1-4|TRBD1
CASSFGAGGEKLFF
TGTGCCAGCAGCTTCGGGGCAGGGGGTGAAAAACTGTTTTTT
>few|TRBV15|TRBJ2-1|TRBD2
CATSGPGGGTYNEQFF
TGTGCCACCAGTGGTCCCGGGGGGGGTACCTACAATGAGCAGTTCTTC
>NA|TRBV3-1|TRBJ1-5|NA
CASSQDKGPQHF
TGTGCCAGCAGCCAAGATAAGGGTCCCCAGCATTTT
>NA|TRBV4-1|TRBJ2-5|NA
CASSLSADVFQETQYF
TGCGCCAGCAGCCTCTCAGCGGACGTCTTCCAAGAGACCCAGTACTTC
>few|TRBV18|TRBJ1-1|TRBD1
CASSPIDRGQRNTEAFF
TGTGCCAGCTCACCCATCGACAGGGGTCAAAGGAACACTGAAGCTTTCTTT
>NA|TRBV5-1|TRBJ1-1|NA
CASSLQGARDTEAFF
TGCGCCAGCAGCTTGCAGGGAGCGAGGGACACTGAAGCTTTCTTT
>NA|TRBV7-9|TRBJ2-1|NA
CASSAQQGYSYNEQFF
TGTGCCAGCAGCGCCCAACAGGGTTACTCCTACAATGAGCAGTTCTTC
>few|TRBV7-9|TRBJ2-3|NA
CASSRPPTDTQYF
TGTGCCAGCAGCCGCCCCCCCACAGATACGCAGTATTTT
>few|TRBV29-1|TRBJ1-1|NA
CSVGRPLGQGKTEAFF
TGCAGCGTAGGACGACCCTTGGGGCAGGGAAAAACTGAAGCTTTCTTT
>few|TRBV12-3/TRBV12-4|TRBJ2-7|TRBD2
CASTQSPSGRAAYEQYF
TGTGCCAGCACCCAGTCCCCTAGCGGGAGGGCCGCCTACGAGCAGTACTTC
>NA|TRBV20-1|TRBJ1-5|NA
CSARDGQSPQHF
TGCAGTGCTAGAGATGGGCAGAGTCCCCAGCATTTT
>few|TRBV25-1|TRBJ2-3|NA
CASRAGTKDTQYF
TGTGCCAGCAGAGCTGGCACGAAGGATACGCAGTATTTT
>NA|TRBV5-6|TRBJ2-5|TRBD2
CASSPGTSGAKETQYF
TGTGCCAGCAGCCCGGGGACTAGCGGGGCAAAAGAGACCCAGTACTTC